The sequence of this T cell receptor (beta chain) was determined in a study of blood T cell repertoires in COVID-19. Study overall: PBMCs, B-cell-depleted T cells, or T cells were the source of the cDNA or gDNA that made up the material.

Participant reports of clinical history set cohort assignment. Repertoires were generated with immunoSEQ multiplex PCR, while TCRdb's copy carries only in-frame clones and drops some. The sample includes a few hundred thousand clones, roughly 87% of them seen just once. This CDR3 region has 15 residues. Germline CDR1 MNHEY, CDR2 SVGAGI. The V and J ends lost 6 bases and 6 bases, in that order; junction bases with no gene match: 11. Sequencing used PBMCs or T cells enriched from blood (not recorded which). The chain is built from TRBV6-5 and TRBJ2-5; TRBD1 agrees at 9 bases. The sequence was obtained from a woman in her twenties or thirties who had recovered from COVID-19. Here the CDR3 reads CASSTTGGAGQTQYF. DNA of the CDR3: TGTGCCAGCAGCACCACAGGGGGCGCAGGGCAGACCCAGTACTTC.